This T cell receptor beta chain came from a study of blood T cells in healthy people across ages. General observations from the study: Observed TCR beta diversity per million T cells went down as age went up. This fall followed a roughly linear course with age. Versus aged donors, long-lived donors had higher diversity and more naive CD4+ cells.

On this clonotype itself: Its antigen remains unidentified.

Together with a sample-barcoded 5' primer, a J-beta primer mix was included in a second PCR lasting about 7 to 11 cycles. TCRdb used MiXCR to reprocess the 5' RACE reads, holding one entry per CDR3 protein. The sample has 1.5 million to 2 million distinct CDR3 sequences, about 30% seen once. Trimming removed 2 bases from V and 1 base from J, with 11 bases in between. Germline assignment: CDR1 MGHDK and CDR2 SYGVNS. The CDR3 runs to 15 residues. The sequenced sample was blood. This rearrangement joins TRBV25-1 to TRBJ1-2, with D perhaps TRBD1 (5 bases). The TCR sequence derives from a woman in her 30s in good health. The CDR3: CASSERDPYNYGYTF. The CDR3 DNA sequence: TGTGCCAGCAGTGAAAGGGACCCATATAACTATGGCTACACCTTC.